Each of the 18 T cell receptor beta chains below was sequenced from the same sample in a study of blood T cell repertoires in COVID-19. Sequencing was performed with immunoSEQ multiplex PCR; in TCRdb, only in-frame clones are kept and a portion is missing. The sample lists a few hundred thousand clones; around 80% were seen once. The source material was peripheral blood. The receptors derive from a woman aged 45-60 years with acute or convalescent COVID-19.

This clone occurred once. This chain joins TRBV7-8 and TRBJ2-7; TRBD2 agrees at 9 bases. CDR1 is SGHVS and CDR2 is FQNEAQ in the germline V gene. With V trimmed by 6 bases and J by 0 bases, 12 bases remained unmatched. This CDR3 contains 17 residues. The CDR3: CASRAPPAGGFSYEQYF. In DNA, the CDR3 is TGTGCCAGCAGAGCCCCCCCAGCGGGAGGCTTCTCCTACGAGCAGTACTTC.

The chain links TRBV5-4 to TRBJ2-5; TRBD2 agrees at 10 bases. The V gene's germline CDR1 is SGHNT and CDR2 YYREEE (reference sequence). Unmatched junction bases numbered 3, after V lost 3 bases and J lost 4 bases. This CDR3 comprises 14 residues. CDR3 DNA: TGTGCCAGCAGCTCCCGACTAGCGGGAGAGACCCAGTACTTC. Translated: CASSSRLAGETQYF.

The chain combines TRBV7-6 with TRBJ1-1, with D uncertain. This CDR3 comprises 13 residues. V was pared by 0 bases and J by 1 base, with 3 bases between. CDR1 and CDR2 from the germline V gene are SGHVS and FNYEAQ. CDR3 nucleotide sequence: TGTGCCAGCAGCTTAGCCGGGAACACTGAAGCTTTCTTT. Translation: CASSLAGNTEAFF.

The CDR3 spells CASSPDRTYQETQYF. CDR3 DNA: TGTGCCAGCAGTCCGGACAGGACTTACCAAGAGACCCAGTACTTC. V usage is TRBV27 and J usage is TRBJ2-5, with 7 bases lining up with TRBD1. J was trimmed by 0 bases and V by 5 bases; bases with no gene match: 6. The V gene's germline CDR1 is MNHEY and CDR2 SMNVEV (reference sequence). This CDR3 comprises 15 residues.

A few counts support this clone. The genes are TRBV19 and TRBJ1-5; no clear D gene. Germline V lookup: CDR1 LNHDA, CDR2 SQIVND (reference sequence). V was shortened by 6 bases and J by 6 bases, with 15 bases between the two germline ends. There are 14 residues in the CDR3. CDR3 DNA: TGTGCCAGTAGGAGAGCTCAATACCGTCAGCCCCAGCATTTT. This gives the protein CASRRAQYRQPQHF. The complete variable domain, with remaining parts taken from reference TRBV19 and TRBJ1-5, reads DGGITQSPKYLFRKEGQNVTLSCEQNLNHDAMYWYRQDPGQGLRLIYYSQIVNDFQKGDIAEGYSVSREKKESFPLTVTSAQKNPTAFYLCASRRAQYRQPQHFGDGTRLSIL.

The J gene is TRBJ1-4, the V gene TRBV6-5; the D gene is possibly TRBD1 (5 bases). The V end was cut by 0 bases, the J end by 8 bases, with 13 bases between. The germline CDR1 and CDR2 sequences are MNHEY and SVGAGI. The CDR3 runs to 15 residues. This CDR3 is CASSYSGGDREKLFF. The CDR3 DNA follows: TGTGCCAGCAGTTACTCTGGAGGGGATAGGGAAAAACTGTTTTTT.

The gene calls are TRBV12-5 and TRBJ2-4; 12 positions match TRBD2. The germline gives CDR1 LGHNT, CDR2 FRNRAP. V lost 5 bases to trimming and J lost 1 base; unmatched junction nucleotides: 12. The CDR3 is made up of 19 amino acids. The CDR3 bases are TGTGCTAGTGGTGTATCTAGCGGGGGGGCCATTGGGGCCAAAAACATTCAGTACTTC. Its translation is CASGVSSGGAIGAKNIQYF.

This clone was detected once. The V gene is TRBV19, the J gene TRBJ1-1; a weak D match, TRBD1 (5 bases). V was clipped by 7 bases and J by 0 bases, with 12 bases between them. The germline gives CDR1 LNHDA, CDR2 SQIVND (reference sequence). This CDR3 is built from 14 residues. CDR3 amino acids: CASTFDSLNTEAFF. The CDR3 DNA sequence: TGTGCCAGTACCTTCGACAGCCTGAACACTGAAGCTTTCTTT.

The rearrangement joins TRBV19 to TRBJ1-1; D may be TRBD1 (6 bases). Germline assignment: CDR1 LNHDA and CDR2 SQIVND (reference sequence). The CDR3 is made up of 17 amino acids. The V and J ends lost 5 bases and 4 bases respectively, with 23 bases between them. The CDR3 DNA reads as TGTGCCAGTAGTTCCAGAATTCGGACAGCTCGGGGCACTGAAGCTTTCTTT. It encodes CASSSRIRTARGTEAFF.

This rearrangement joins TRBV7-2 to TRBJ2-2; the D gene is possibly TRBD2 (6 bases). V shed 5 bases and J shed 5 bases, with 12 bases lying between them. The CDR3 contains 14 residues. Germline V CDR1 and CDR2: SGHTA, FQGNSA. In nucleotides, the CDR3 is TGTGCCAGCAGCCCTCCGGAGGGTACCGGGGAGCTGTTTTTT. Translation gives CASSPPEGTGELFF.

This clone was seen a handful of times. V gene TRBV5-1 combines with J gene TRBJ1-1; tentatively, D is TRBD1 (5 bases). The CDR3 runs 15 residues. V lost 4 bases to trimming and J lost 4 bases, with 17 bases between them. Germline loops: CDR1 SGHRS, CDR2 YFSETQ. For the CDR3, the DNA is TGCGCCAGCAGCGCGGACCTGTTGGGGGGCACTGAAGCTTTCTTT. This sequence encodes CASSADLLGGTEAFF.

The V and J genes are TRBV2 and TRBJ1-1; 7 bases agree with TRBD1. In germline, CDR1 is SNHLY, CDR2 FYNNEI. The CDR3 contains 13 residues. V shed 5 bases, J shed 4 bases, and the junction held 4 bases outside the gene matches. CDR3 region: CASSFDRATEAFF. The CDR3 DNA reads as TGTGCCAGCAGTTTCGACAGGGCCACTGAAGCTTTCTTT.

This clone was detected a few times. The V and J genes are TRBV3-1 (or the pseudogene TRBV3-2) and TRBJ2-7, with a weak D call TRBD1 (5 bases). Germline V lookup: CDR1 LGHDT, CDR2 YNNKEL (reference sequence). This CDR3 spans 15 amino acids. Between the trimmed V and J ends, which lost 4 bases and 3 bases, there was a span of 16 bases. The CDR3 spells CASSPRAAPYYEQYF. The CDR3 DNA reads TGTGCCAGCAGCCCCAGGGCCGCACCATACTACGAGCAGTACTTC.

This clone was found once. The V gene is TRBV5-8, the J gene TRBJ1-1, with D unclear. From germline, CDR1 is SGHTS and CDR2 YDEGEE. The V gene lost 6 bases and the J gene lost 3 bases, with 15 bases spanning the gap. This CDR3 has 14 residues. CDR3 nucleotides: TGTGCCAGCACCCACACGACATACTACACTGAAGCTTTCTTT. Its translation: CASTHTTYYTEAFF.

V and J are TRBV20-1 and TRBJ2-3, with a weak D call TRBD2 (6 bases). CDR1 is DFQATT and CDR2 is SNEGSKA in the germline V gene (reference sequence). The CDR3 extends over 15 amino acids. The V end was cut by 3 bases, the J end by 0 bases, with 13 bases between. This CDR3 reads CSASVAETSTDTQYF. The CDR3 nucleotides read TGCAGTGCTAGTGTAGCGGAGACTAGCACAGATACGCAGTATTTT.

The chain carries TRBV19 and TRBJ2-2; 8 nucleotides match TRBD1. The germline V gene has CDR1 LNHDA and CDR2 SQIVND (reference sequence). There are 16 residues in the CDR3. The junction had 7 bases not matched to a gene; V was cut back by 3 bases and J by 4 bases. The CDR3 here is CASSMSTGVRTGELFF. CDR3 nucleotides: TGTGCCAGTAGTATGTCGACAGGGGTACGCACCGGGGAGCTGTTTTTT.

This clone came up a few times. The rearrangement links TRBV10-3 to TRBJ2-7; D gene ambiguous. Trimming removed 10 bases at V and 6 bases at J, with 19 bases between. Germline V gene lookup returns CDR1 ENHRY and CDR2 SYGVKD. The CDR3 runs to 13 residues. This CDR3 reads CATRQEGHGEQYV. CDR3 nucleotides: TGTGCCACCCGCCAGGAAGGCCACGGCGAGCAGTACGTC.

The rearrangement joins TRBV7-2 to TRBJ2-7; 7 nucleotides agree with TRBD2. The CDR3 runs 16 residues. Germline CDR1 SGHTA, CDR2 FQGNSA. V was pared by 1 base and J by 0 bases, with 6 bases of the junction left unmatched. Here the CDR3 reads CASSLGGGVTSYEQYF. The CDR3 DNA reads TGTGCCAGCAGCTTAGGGGGAGGGGTCACCTCCTACGAGCAGTACTTC. The entire variable domain, with the rest obtained from reference TRBV7-2 and TRBJ2-7, is as follows: GAGVSQSPSNKVTEKGKDVELRCDPISGHTALYWYRQSLGQGLEFLIYFQGNSAPDKSGLPSDRFSAERTGGSVSTLTIQRTQQEDSAVYLCASSLGGGVTSYEQYFGPGTRLTVT.